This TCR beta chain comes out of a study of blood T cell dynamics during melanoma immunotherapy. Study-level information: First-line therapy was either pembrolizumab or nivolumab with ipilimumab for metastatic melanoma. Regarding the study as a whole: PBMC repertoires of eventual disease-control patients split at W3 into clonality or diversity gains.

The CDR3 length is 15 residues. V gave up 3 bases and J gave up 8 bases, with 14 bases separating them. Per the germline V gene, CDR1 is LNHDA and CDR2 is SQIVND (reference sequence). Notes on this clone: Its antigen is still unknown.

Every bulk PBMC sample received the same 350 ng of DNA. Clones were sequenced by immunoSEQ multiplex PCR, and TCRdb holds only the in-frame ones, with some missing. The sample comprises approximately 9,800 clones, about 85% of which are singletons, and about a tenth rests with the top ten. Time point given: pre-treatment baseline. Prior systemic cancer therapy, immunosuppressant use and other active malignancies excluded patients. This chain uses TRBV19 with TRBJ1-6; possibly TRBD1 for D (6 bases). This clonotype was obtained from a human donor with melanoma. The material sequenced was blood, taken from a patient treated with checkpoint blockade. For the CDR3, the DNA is TGTGCCAGTAGTATTTTATCCGGGGGCGATTCACCCCTCCACTTT. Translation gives CASSILSGGDSPLHF.